The rows below give T cell receptor beta chains drawn from one sample of a study of blood T cells in healthy people across ages. TCRdb passed the 5' RACE reads through MiXCR, listing each CDR3 protein once. The repertoire holds approximately 850,000 distinct CDR3 sequences, with 58% as singletons. The material sequenced was blood. These TCRs come from a man aged 25 to 45 in good health. The CDR3 runs from the conserved cysteine through the conserved F or W. Fields, in order: V gene, D gene, clone size, J gene, CDR3 DNA, CDR3 protein. The D gene is left open where the match is weak. Rows give clone size only sometimes, using once, few, many, or a class for an expanded clone.

v_gene: TRBV20-1
d_gene: TRBD2
abundance: .
j_gene: TRBJ2-3
CDR3nt: TGCAGTGCTAGTGTTGGGTCTAGCGGGGGAATCACAGATACGCAGTATTTT
CDR3aa: CSASVGSSGGITDTQYF

v_gene: TRBV6-2/TRBV6-3
d_gene: TRBD1
abundance: .
j_gene: TRBJ1-5
CDR3nt: TGTGCCAGCAGTTACTCCCTTGGGACAGGGACCAGCAATCAGCCCCAGCATTTT
CDR3aa: CASSYSLGTGTSNQPQHF

v_gene: TRBV7-9
d_gene: .
abundance: .
j_gene: TRBJ2-1
CDR3nt: TGTGCCAGCAGCGCCCAAGAGAGCTCCTACAATGAGCAGTTCTTC
CDR3aa: CASSAQESSYNEQFF

v_gene: TRBV4-1
d_gene: .
abundance: few
j_gene: TRBJ1-1
CDR3nt: TGCGCCAGCAGCCAAGATCGGTATGAAGCTTTCTTT
CDR3aa: CASSQDRYEAFF

v_gene: TRBV20-1
d_gene: .
abundance: .
j_gene: TRBJ2-1
CDR3nt: TGCAGTGCTATGATCTTTAGAGAGCAGTTCTTC
CDR3aa: CSAMIFREQFF

v_gene: TRBV2
d_gene: TRBD2
abundance: .
j_gene: TRBJ2-1
CDR3nt: TGTGCCAGCAGCGCCGCTAGCGGGGGGTCGTTATCCAATGAGCAGTTCTTC
CDR3aa: CASSAASGGSLSNEQFF

v_gene: TRBV20-1
d_gene: .
abundance: .
j_gene: TRBJ2-7
CDR3nt: TGCAGTGCTAGAGTTGGCGGGTTACTCTACAATGAGCAGTACTTC
CDR3aa: CSARVGGLLYNEQYF

v_gene: TRBV29-1
d_gene: .
abundance: .
j_gene: TRBJ2-1
CDR3nt: TGCAGCTCTCCCCCCGGGGATGGCTACAATGAGCAGTTCTTC
CDR3aa: CSSPPGDGYNEQFF

v_gene: TRBV6-4
d_gene: TRBD2
abundance: few
j_gene: TRBJ2-3
CDR3nt: TGTGCCAGCAGTTTAGCGGGGGATAGCACAGATACGCAGTATTTT
CDR3aa: CASSLAGDSTDTQYF

v_gene: TRBV29-1
d_gene: TRBD1
abundance: .
j_gene: TRBJ2-7
CDR3nt: TGCAGCGCCCGAATACAGGGGCTAACTTCCTCCTACGAGCAGTACTTC
CDR3aa: CSARIQGLTSSYEQYF

v_gene: TRBV11-2
d_gene: .
abundance: few
j_gene: TRBJ2-1
CDR3nt: TGTGCCAGCAGCTTAGGCCAGGGTTTCTACAATGAGCAGTTCTTC
CDR3aa: CASSLGQGFYNEQFF

v_gene: TRBV20-1
d_gene: .
abundance: .
j_gene: TRBJ2-7
CDR3nt: TGCAGTGCCGCTCGACCGGGACCTTACGCCTACGAGCAGTACTTC
CDR3aa: CSAARPGPYAYEQYF

v_gene: TRBV12-3/TRBV12-4
d_gene: .
abundance: .
j_gene: TRBJ2-7
CDR3nt: TGTGCCAGCAGTCCCAAGACTAAGGGGCCCTACGAGCAGTACTTC
CDR3aa: CASSPKTKGPYEQYF

v_gene: TRBV12-3/TRBV12-4
d_gene: .
abundance: .
j_gene: TRBJ2-7
CDR3nt: TGTGCCAGCAGTTTGGCTGCGACCTACGAGCAGTACTTC
CDR3aa: CASSLAATYEQYF

v_gene: TRBV20-1
d_gene: TRBD2
abundance: few
j_gene: TRBJ2-7
CDR3nt: TGCAGTGTTCTGACTAGCGAGGACCTCTACGAGCAGTACTTC
CDR3aa: CSVLTSEDLYEQYF

v_gene: TRBV7-9
d_gene: TRBD1
abundance: .
j_gene: TRBJ1-1
CDR3nt: TGTGCCAGCAGCTCTTCGGGACAGAGGAACACTGAAGCTTTCTTT
CDR3aa: CASSSSGQRNTEAFF

v_gene: TRBV10-2
d_gene: .
abundance: few
j_gene: TRBJ2-1
CDR3nt: TGCGCCAGCTACGGGACCCGATACAATGAGCAGTTCTTC
CDR3aa: CASYGTRYNEQFF

v_gene: TRBV20-1
d_gene: TRBD2
abundance: .
j_gene: TRBJ2-1
CDR3nt: TGCAGTGCTAGAATGCTGCGCGGGAGCAATGAGCAGTTCTTC
CDR3aa: CSARMLRGSNEQFF

v_gene: TRBV30
d_gene: .
abundance: .
j_gene: TRBJ2-1
CDR3nt: TGTGCCTGGAGTTCCGGAGGGGGACTGGAGTTCTTC
CDR3aa: CAWSSGGGLEFF

v_gene: TRBV5-1
d_gene: TRBD1
abundance: few
j_gene: TRBJ2-1
CDR3nt: TGCGCCAGCAACACCGGGACAGGGATGTTCGATGAGCAGTTCTTC
CDR3aa: CASNTGTGMFDEQFF

v_gene: TRBV5-1
d_gene: .
abundance: many
j_gene: TRBJ1-2
CDR3nt: TGTGCCAGCAGTCCCGACGGTAACTATGGCTACACCTTC
CDR3aa: CASSPDGNYGYTF

v_gene: TRBV27
d_gene: .
abundance: few
j_gene: TRBJ2-7
CDR3nt: TGTGCCAGCAGTTCCGTCGACGCGTCCTACGAGCAGTACTTC
CDR3aa: CASSSVDASYEQYF

v_gene: TRBV3-1
d_gene: .
abundance: few
j_gene: TRBJ1-2
CDR3nt: TGTGCCAGCAGCTTTACTGACAGACCCTATGGCTACACCTTC
CDR3aa: CASSFTDRPYGYTF

v_gene: TRBV6-1
d_gene: .
abundance: once
j_gene: TRBJ2-7
CDR3nt: TGTGCCAGCCGCGGTTGGGGACCGACCCAATACGAGCAGTACTTC
CDR3aa: CASRGWGPTQYEQYF

v_gene: TRBV15
d_gene: .
abundance: few
j_gene: TRBJ2-7
CDR3nt: TGTGCCACCAGCAGAGAGGTGAGCGTGAGCTCCTACGAGCAGTACTTC
CDR3aa: CATSREVSVSSYEQYF

v_gene: TRBV7-2
d_gene: TRBD2
abundance: many
j_gene: TRBJ2-1
CDR3nt: TGTGCCAGCAGCTCACCCAGCGGGGGGGCCCGGAATGAGCAGTTCTTC
CDR3aa: CASSSPSGGARNEQFF

v_gene: TRBV4-3
d_gene: .
abundance: .
j_gene: TRBJ1-2
CDR3nt: TGCGCCAGCAGCCAGGATAAGGGGCCCTATGGCTACACCTTC
CDR3aa: CASSQDKGPYGYTF

v_gene: TRBV5-1
d_gene: .
abundance: .
j_gene: TRBJ1-1
CDR3nt: TGCGCCAGCAGCTTGCGGACAGACTCGAACACTGAAGCTTTCTTT
CDR3aa: CASSLRTDSNTEAFF

v_gene: TRBV27
d_gene: .
abundance: .
j_gene: TRBJ2-1
CDR3nt: TGTGCCAGCAGTTCACTAGATATAAATGAGCAGTTCTTC
CDR3aa: CASSSLDINEQFF

v_gene: TRBV20-1
d_gene: TRBD1
abundance: .
j_gene: TRBJ1-5
CDR3nt: TGCAGTGCTAGAGATAGGGGACAGGGTGGTTGGAGCAATCAGCCCCAGCATTTT
CDR3aa: CSARDRGQGGWSNQPQHF

v_gene: TRBV2
d_gene: .
abundance: .
j_gene: TRBJ2-2
CDR3nt: TGTGCCAGCGAGAATACAGGATTCACCGGGGAGCTGTTTTTT
CDR3aa: CASENTGFTGELFF

v_gene: TRBV6-2/TRBV6-3
d_gene: .
abundance: once
j_gene: TRBJ2-1
CDR3nt: TGTGCCAGCAGTTACTTAGATTATGAGCAGTTCTTC
CDR3aa: CASSYLDYEQFF

v_gene: TRBV12-3/TRBV12-4
d_gene: .
abundance: .
j_gene: TRBJ2-3
CDR3nt: TGTGCCAGCAGCCCGCCGCCCCTTACAGGGACGCCAGATACGCAGTATTTT
CDR3aa: CASSPPPLTGTPDTQYF

v_gene: TRBV7-2
d_gene: .
abundance: .
j_gene: TRBJ1-2
CDR3nt: TGTGCCAGCAGCTCGTCCCGGACAGTCTATGGCTACACCTTC
CDR3aa: CASSSSRTVYGYTF

v_gene: TRBV14
d_gene: .
abundance: few
j_gene: TRBJ2-7
CDR3nt: TGTGCCAGCAGCCAAGGATGGGAGCAGTACTTC
CDR3aa: CASSQGWEQYF

v_gene: TRBV7-2
d_gene: .
abundance: .
j_gene: TRBJ1-6
CDR3nt: TGTACCAGCAGCTTAGGACGCTCACCCCTCCACTTT
CDR3aa: CTSSLGRSPLHF

v_gene: TRBV29-1
d_gene: TRBD1
abundance: .
j_gene: TRBJ2-7
CDR3nt: TGCAGCGTGGGACAGGGGGCTCACGAGCAGTACTTC
CDR3aa: CSVGQGAHEQYF

v_gene: TRBV20-1
d_gene: TRBD2
abundance: few
j_gene: TRBJ2-7
CDR3nt: TGCAGTGCTAGGGGATCGGGGGGGCTGTACGAGCAGTACTTC
CDR3aa: CSARGSGGLYEQYF

v_gene: TRBV7-9
d_gene: TRBD2
abundance: .
j_gene: TRBJ2-1
CDR3nt: TGTGCCAGCAGCTCGCCCCGACTAGCGGGAGAGGAGCAGTTCTTC
CDR3aa: CASSSPRLAGEEQFF

v_gene: TRBV3-1
d_gene: .
abundance: few
j_gene: TRBJ2-1
CDR3nt: TGTGCCAGCAGCCCAGGGGGGCGATCAGATGAGCAGTTCTTC
CDR3aa: CASSPGGRSDEQFF

v_gene: TRBV29-1
d_gene: TRBD1
abundance: .
j_gene: TRBJ2-3
CDR3nt: TGCAGCGTGGAGGACAGGGAAGCAGATACGCAGTATTTT
CDR3aa: CSVEDREADTQYF

v_gene: TRBV11-3
d_gene: TRBD2
abundance: few
j_gene: TRBJ2-7
CDR3nt: TGTGCCAGCAGCTTACACCGGGGGGAAACGGCCTACGAGCAGTACTTC
CDR3aa: CASSLHRGETAYEQYF

v_gene: TRBV10-3
d_gene: TRBD2
abundance: .
j_gene: TRBJ2-1
CDR3nt: TGTGCCATCAGCTTGCGGGGGGCACCCACCTACAATAAGCAGTTCTTC
CDR3aa: CAISLRGAPTYNKQFF

v_gene: TRBV7-9
d_gene: .
abundance: .
j_gene: TRBJ2-5
CDR3nt: TGTGCCAGCAGCTTAGCTGCTCAAGAGACCCAGTACTTC
CDR3aa: CASSLAAQETQYF

v_gene: TRBV29-1
d_gene: .
abundance: .
j_gene: TRBJ1-2
CDR3nt: TGCAGCGTTGAACGGGCAACCTCAAACACCTTC
CDR3aa: CSVERATSNTF

v_gene: TRBV18
d_gene: .
abundance: .
j_gene: TRBJ2-7
CDR3nt: TGTGCCAGCTCACCAGGGCAGGAGCAGTACTTC
CDR3aa: CASSPGQEQYF

v_gene: TRBV6-5
d_gene: .
abundance: few
j_gene: TRBJ2-7
CDR3nt: TGTGCCAGCAGTGACTCTCGAGGCTACGAGCAGTACTTC
CDR3aa: CASSDSRGYEQYF

v_gene: TRBV20-1
d_gene: TRBD2
abundance: .
j_gene: TRBJ2-1
CDR3nt: TGCAGTGCTAGCCTAGCGGAGGGGAACAATGAGCAGTTCTTC
CDR3aa: CSASLAEGNNEQFF

v_gene: TRBV7-2
d_gene: TRBD1
abundance: once
j_gene: TRBJ2-1
CDR3nt: TGTGCCAGCAGTTACGGGACAGGCGACTCTGAGCAGTTCTTC
CDR3aa: CASSYGTGDSEQFF

v_gene: TRBV18
d_gene: .
abundance: .
j_gene: TRBJ1-5
CDR3nt: TGTGCCAGCTCCCCAAACTCGGGACTGAAAAATCAGCCCCAGCATTTT
CDR3aa: CASSPNSGLKNQPQHF

v_gene: TRBV20-1
d_gene: TRBD1
abundance: .
j_gene: TRBJ1-2
CDR3nt: TGCAGTGCTAAGGGGGACAGGGAGCGTGATGGCTACACCTTC
CDR3aa: CSAKGDRERDGYTF

v_gene: TRBV20-1
d_gene: .
abundance: .
j_gene: TRBJ1-1
CDR3nt: TGCAGTGCTAGAAGACACGAGGGGTACACTGAAGCTTTCTTT
CDR3aa: CSARRHEGYTEAFF

v_gene: TRBV20-1
d_gene: .
abundance: .
j_gene: TRBJ2-1
CDR3nt: TGCAGTGCTAGAGATTACAGCGTCACCTTATCCTACAATGAGCAGTTCTTC
CDR3aa: CSARDYSVTLSYNEQFF

v_gene: TRBV7-9
d_gene: TRBD1
abundance: .
j_gene: TRBJ1-4
CDR3nt: TGTGCCAGCAGTTCAGGGGGCAGGGAAAAACTGTTTTTT
CDR3aa: CASSSGGREKLFF

v_gene: TRBV5-1
d_gene: .
abundance: .
j_gene: TRBJ2-2
CDR3nt: TGCGCCAGCAGCTTAGTCGGGGGCCGGAACGGGGGGCTGTTTTTT
CDR3aa: CASSLVGGRNGGLFF

v_gene: TRBV6-2/TRBV6-3
d_gene: .
abundance: .
j_gene: TRBJ2-1
CDR3nt: TGTGCCAGCAGTTCGATAAAAGGATGTGAGCAGTTCTTC
CDR3aa: CASSSIKGCEQFF

v_gene: TRBV2
d_gene: .
abundance: .
j_gene: TRBJ2-1
CDR3nt: TGTGCCAGCAAGGGTGACAAATACAATGAGCAGTTCTTC
CDR3aa: CASKGDKYNEQFF

v_gene: TRBV10-2
d_gene: .
abundance: once
j_gene: TRBJ2-7
CDR3nt: TGCGCCAGCAGTGAATTGACGGATTTGGACGAGCAGTACTTC
CDR3aa: CASSELTDLDEQYF

v_gene: TRBV28
d_gene: .
abundance: .
j_gene: TRBJ2-1
CDR3nt: TGTGCCAGCAGTTTATTGGTTGCGGCGGAACTAAGGGGCAATGAGCAGTTCTTC
CDR3aa: CASSLLVAAELRGNEQFF

v_gene: TRBV28
d_gene: .
abundance: few
j_gene: TRBJ2-5
CDR3nt: TGTGCCAGCTGTGGGTTAGGAGAGACCCAGTACTTC
CDR3aa: CASCGLGETQYF